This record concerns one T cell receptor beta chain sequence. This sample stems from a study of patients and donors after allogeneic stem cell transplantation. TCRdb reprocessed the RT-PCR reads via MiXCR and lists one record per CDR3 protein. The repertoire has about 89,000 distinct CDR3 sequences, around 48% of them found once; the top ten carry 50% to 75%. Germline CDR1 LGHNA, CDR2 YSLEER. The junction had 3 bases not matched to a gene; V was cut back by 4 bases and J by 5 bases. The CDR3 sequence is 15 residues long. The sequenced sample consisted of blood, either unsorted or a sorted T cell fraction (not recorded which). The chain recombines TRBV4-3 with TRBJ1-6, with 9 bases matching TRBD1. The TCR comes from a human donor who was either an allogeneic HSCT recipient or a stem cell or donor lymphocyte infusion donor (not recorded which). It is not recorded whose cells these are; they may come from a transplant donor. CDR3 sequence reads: CASSLRDRDNSPLHF. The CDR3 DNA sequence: TGCGCCAGCAGCCTCCGGGACAGGGATAATTCACCCCTCCACTTT.